This TCR beta chain was identified in a study of cytomegalovirus exposure and HLA in healthy donors. Notes on the study in general: In a later analysis, TCR beta V- and J-gene trimming showed a link to a missense DCLRE1C variant.

Concerning this clone: Its target is not known.

Donors in the study were healthy people who gave bone marrow. The PCR used 60 Vbeta and 13 Jbeta primers. Per the authors' pipeline: Later reanalysis found around 74 million unique TCR beta chains, around 9.9 million of them shared. The data were produced by immunoSEQ multiplex PCR, yet TCRdb's version contains in-frame clones alone and is incomplete. V and J calls plus clone size are reproduced from that table; the DNA served to infer D and trimming. The specimen's table records 130,000 to 150,000 clones. V was trimmed by 10 bases and J by 2 bases, leaving 14 bases between them. This CDR3 region has 13 residues. Germline CDR1 is ENHRY and CDR2 is SYGVKD.

The rearrangement uses TRBV10-3 and TRBJ2-5; D perhaps matches TRBD2 (6 bases). The sample taken for sequencing was PBMCs. The TCR was taken from a male donor in good health and CMV-seronegative. CDR3 sequence (DNA): TGTGCCACTCGCGGGACGGTACAAGAGACCCAGTACTTC. This gives the protein CATRGTVQETQYF.